Shown below are 14 T cell receptor beta chains from a single sample sequenced in a study of T cell repertoires in cytomegalovirus infection. TCRdb reprocessed the reads with MiXCR, giving one entry per CDR3 protein. The table lists around 310,000 distinct CDR3 sequences, roughly 15% of them singletons. Sequenced sample: PBMCs. The receptor set was obtained from a human donor in good health (CMV status not recorded). Some clones in this sample may be carry-over from other donors' samples.

This chain links TRBV20-1 with TRBJ1-4; D unclear. The ends were cut back, 6 bases at V and 7 bases at J, with 9 bases in the middle. Germline CDR1 and CDR2: DFQATT and SNEGSKA (reference sequence). CDR3 length: 11 residues. The CDR3 sequence is CSANRAEKLFF. The CDR3 DNA sequence: TGCAGTGCGAACCGGGCTGAAAAACTGTTTTTT.

J is TRBJ2-7 and V is TRBV10-3; D remains unclear. The V and J ends lost 4 bases and 0 bases respectively, with 7 bases between them. The CDR3 is 13 amino acids. Per germline, CDR1 ENHRY and CDR2 SYGVKD. CDR3 bases: TGTGCCATCAGTGGGGATACCTCCTACGAGCAGTACTTC. Protein: CAISGDTSYEQYF.

The chain has TRBV29-1 and TRBJ1-1; a weak D match, TRBD1 (6 bases). Trimming removed 7 bases from V and 0 bases from J, with 15 bases in between. CDR1 SQVTM and CDR2 ANQGSEA come from the germline V gene. The length of the CDR3 is 14 residues. CDR3: CSAGDGSLNTEAFF. For the CDR3, the DNA is TGCAGCGCAGGGGACGGCTCCTTGAACACTGAAGCTTTCTTT.

The sample holds many counts of this clonotype. The V call is TRBV6-6, the J call TRBJ2-3, with a tentative D call TRBD2 (5 bases). Germline-derived CDR1 and CDR2 are MNHNY and SVGAGI (reference sequence). Trimming pared 0 bases from V and 2 bases from J, leaving 21 bases between. The CDR3 is 19 residues long. The CDR3 sequence is CASSYSFDPEKRDTDTQYF. For the CDR3, the DNA is TGTGCCAGCAGTTACTCTTTTGACCCAGAAAAGAGGGACACAGATACGCAGTATTTT.

This clonotype was picked up a small number of times. This sequence joins TRBV20-1 and TRBJ1-6; 7 bases agree with TRBD1. Per germline, CDR1 DFQATT and CDR2 SNEGSKA (reference sequence). The length of the CDR3 is 14 residues. With 6 bases clipped from V and 5 bases from J, the junction kept 7 bases outside the gene matches. The CDR3 DNA is TGCAGTGCGCCCCGGGACAGAAATAATTCACCCCTCCACTTT. This sequence encodes CSAPRDRNNSPLHF.

In its sample, this clonotype was seen many times. This sequence joins TRBV12-3 or TRBV12-4 and TRBJ2-1; 10 positions agree with TRBD1. CDR3 length: 13 residues. The junction had 2 bases not matched to a gene; V was cut back by 5 bases and J by 7 bases. The CDR3 DNA follows: TGTGCCAGCAGTCCGGGACAGGGGAATGAGCAGTTCTTC. Translated: CASSPGQGNEQFF.

In its sample, this clonotype was seen many times. This chain connects TRBV12-5 to TRBJ2-5, with D possibly being TRBD1 or TRBD2 (5 bases each). The V and J ends lost 3 bases and 2 bases respectively, with 7 bases between them. Germline V gene data show CDR1 as LGHNT and CDR2 as FRNRAP. The CDR3 sequence is 13 residues long. CDR3 residues: CASGFGGQETQYF. The DNA for the CDR3 is TGTGCTAGTGGTTTTGGGGGTCAAGAGACCCAGTACTTC.

The genes are TRBV2 and TRBJ2-2, with D possibly being TRBD1 (6 bases). This CDR3 is 14 amino acids long. CDR1 and CDR2 (germline): SNHLY, FYNNEI. The V and J ends lost 6 bases and 2 bases respectively, with 10 bases between them. DNA for the CDR3: TGTGCCAGCAGGACAGGAAAAAACACCGGGGAGCTGTTTTTT. This gives the protein CASRTGKNTGELFF.

In this sample, this clonotype turned up a few times. The chain combines TRBV28 with TRBJ2-7, with D possibly being TRBD2 (5 bases). V dropped 7 bases and J dropped 3 bases, with 16 bases sitting between them. The CDR3 runs 14 residues. Germline CDR1 is MDHEN and CDR2 is SYDVKM. In nucleotides, the CDR3 is TGTGCCAGCACCCCCTCGGGGTTGTACTACGAGCAGTACTTC. Encoded protein: CASTPSGLYYEQYF.

The chain carries TRBV10-2 and TRBJ1-2, with 8 bases aligning to TRBD1. Germline V gives CDR1 WSHSY, CDR2 SAAADI. CDR3 length equals 13 residues. After removal of 3 bases from V and 8 bases from J, the junction contained 5 bases not matched to a gene. The CDR3 sequence: CASSDRRTGGYTF. Here the CDR3 DNA reads TGCGCCAGCAGTGATCGGAGGACAGGGGGCTACACCTTC.

This clonotype was seen at least ten times. V usage is TRBV7-2 and J usage is TRBJ2-3; D possibly corresponds to TRBD2 (6 bases). Germline V gene sequence: CDR1 SGHTA, CDR2 FQGNSA. CDR3 length equals 15 residues. V lost 5 bases and J lost 5, with 17 bases in between. CDR3 nucleotide sequence: TGTGCCAGCAGCGCGGGACCCGGTTTTGGAGATACGCAGTATTTT. It translates to CASSAGPGFGDTQYF. The full variable domain, in which reference TRBV7-2 and TRBJ2-3 provide the parts outside the CDR3, is GAGVSQSPSNKVTEKGKDVELRCDPISGHTALYWYRQSLGQGLEFLIYFQGNSAPDKSGLPSDRFSAERTGGSVSTLTIQRTQQEDSAVYLCASSAGPGFGDTQYFGPGTRLTVL.

This clonotype occurred many times. The V and J genes are TRBV3-1 and TRBJ1-2, with D perhaps TRBD1 (5 bases). There are 14 residues in the CDR3. Deletions cut 1 base from V and 7 bases from J, with 13 bases between. Per germline, CDR1 LGHDT and CDR2 YNNKEL (reference sequence). The CDR3 loop reads CASSQVAGRSGYTF. The CDR3 nucleotides read TGTGCCAGCAGCCAAGTTGCAGGGAGGAGTGGCTACACCTTC. Full variable domain (rest looked up from reference TRBV3-1 and TRBJ1-2): DTAVSQTPKYLVTQMGNDKSIKCEQNLGHDTMYWYKQDSKKFLKIMFSYNNKELIINETVPNRFSPKSPDKAHLNLHINSLELGDSAVYFCASSQVAGRSGYTFGSGTRLTVV.

The table lists this clonotype with a few counts. The chain's CDR3 is CASSGQVYEQYF. Here the CDR3 DNA reads TGTGCCAGCAGCGGACAGGTTTACGAGCAGTACTTC. This chain joins TRBV11-2 and TRBJ2-7; TRBD1 aligns across 7 bases. V shed 5 bases and J 4 bases; nucleotides not matched to a gene: 2. Germline V lookup: CDR1 SGHAT, CDR2 FQNNGV. This CDR3 region has 12 residues.

V is TRBV2 and J is TRBJ1-1; D gene ambiguous. Trimming stripped 3 bases from V and 1 base from J, with 12 bases between. Germline V gives CDR1 SNHLY, CDR2 FYNNEI. This CDR3 region has 15 residues. The CDR3 loop reads CASSDGVKPNTEAFF. CDR3 in DNA: TGTGCCAGCAGTGATGGGGTCAAACCGAACACTGAAGCTTTCTTT.